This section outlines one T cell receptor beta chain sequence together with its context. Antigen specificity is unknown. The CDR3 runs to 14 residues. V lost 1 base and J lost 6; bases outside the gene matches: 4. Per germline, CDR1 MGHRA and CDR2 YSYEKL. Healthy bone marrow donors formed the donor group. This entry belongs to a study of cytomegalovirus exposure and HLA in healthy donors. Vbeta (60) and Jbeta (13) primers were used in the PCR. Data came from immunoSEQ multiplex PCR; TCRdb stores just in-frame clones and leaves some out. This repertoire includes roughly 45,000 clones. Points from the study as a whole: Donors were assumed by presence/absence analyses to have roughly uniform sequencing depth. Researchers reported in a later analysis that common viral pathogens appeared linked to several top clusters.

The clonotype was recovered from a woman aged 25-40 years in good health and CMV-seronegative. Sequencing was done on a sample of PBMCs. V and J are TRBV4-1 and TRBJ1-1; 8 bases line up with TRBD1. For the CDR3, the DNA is TGCGCCAGCAGCCAAGCAGGGGGCGAGGCTGAAGCTTTCTTT. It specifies CASSQAGGEAEAFF.